The 19 T cell receptor beta chains listed next were all sequenced from one sample in a study of blood T cells in healthy people across ages. A second about 7 to 12 cycle PCR used barcoded and J-beta primers. TCRdb ran MiXCR on the 5' RACE reads and lists one entry per CDR3 protein. The table records roughly 800,000 distinct CDR3 sequences, more than 45% of them present only once. Material for sequencing was blood. The receptors originated from a man under 40 in good health.

This chain uses TRBV20-1 with TRBJ2-3; 12 bases align to TRBD2. This CDR3 has 14 residues. Germline CDR1 DFQATT, CDR2 SNEGSKA (reference sequence). For the CDR3, the DNA is TGCAGCCTCGGACTAGCGGGGAGATTGTATACGCAGTATTTT. It specifies CSLGLAGRLYTQYF.

The V and J genes are TRBV29-1 and TRBJ2-1; D is possibly TRBD1 or TRBD2 (5 bases each). Germline lookup yields CDR1 SQVTM and CDR2 ANQGSEA. Trimming took off 3 bases at V and 1 base at J, with 13 bases between the two ends. The CDR3 is made up of 15 amino acids. The CDR3 DNA is TGCAGCGTTGAGGGGCGAGGGGAATCCTACAATGAGCAGTTCTTC. Translated, it gives CSVEGRGESYNEQFF.

The chain has TRBV12-3 or TRBV12-4 and TRBJ1-6, with a tentative D call TRBD1 (5 bases). The CDR3 has 14 amino acids. V was pared by 5 bases and J by 9 bases, with 14 bases between. For the CDR3, the DNA is TGTGCCAGCAGTCGGCTCCGGGGGACTTCACCCCTCCACTTT. Translation: CASSRLRGTSPLHF.

To note about this clonotype: A much larger clone differs from this one at a single base, so this may be a read error. The rearrangement uses TRBV3-1 and TRBJ2-7; D perhaps matches TRBD2 (5 bases). The V gene lost 0 bases and the J gene lost 2 bases, with 11 bases spanning the gap. Looked up from germline, CDR1 is LGHDT and CDR2 is YNNKEL (reference sequence). The CDR3 contains 15 residues. The CDR3 sequence is CASSQDEGLPYEQYF. CDR3 in DNA: TGTGCCAGCAGCCAAGACGAGGGTCTGCCCTACGAGCAGTACTTC.

This chain joins TRBV3-1 and TRBJ2-2; no clear D. Germline CDR1 and CDR2: LGHDT and YNNKEL (reference sequence). Trimming cost V 4 bases and J 6 bases, with 6 bases left between them. The CDR3 has 12 amino acids. The CDR3 DNA reads as TGTGCCAGCAGCCCGCTTTCCGGGGAGCTGTTTTTT. Amino acids: CASSPLSGELFF.

The rearrangement links TRBV4-3 to TRBJ1-2; 7 bases agree with TRBD1. Trimming cost V 0 bases and J 3 bases; bases outside gene matches: 7. Germline-derived CDR1 and CDR2 are LGHNA and YSLEER. The CDR3 has 16 residues. The CDR3 spells CASSQEVRGGYYGYTF. The CDR3 DNA sequence: TGCGCCAGCAGCCAAGAAGTACGAGGGGGCTACTATGGCTACACCTTC.

This clonotype came up a few times. This rearrangement joins TRBV6-2 or TRBV6-3 to TRBJ2-1, with a possible D match to TRBD1 (6 bases). V gave up 4 bases and J gave up 7 bases, with 20 bases separating them. The germline V gene encodes CDR1 MNHEY and CDR2 SVGEGT. This CDR3 spans 16 amino acids. CDR3 sequence reads: CASSFARGSQGNEQFF. The CDR3 bases are TGTGCCAGCAGTTTCGCAAGGGGGTCCCAAGGAAATGAGCAGTTCTTC.

The chain has TRBV10-3 and TRBJ1-4; D remains unclear. The CDR3 is 12 residues long. The V and J ends lost 3 bases and 8 bases respectively, with 7 bases between them. Germline lookup yields CDR1 ENHRY and CDR2 SYGVKD. As DNA, the CDR3 is TGTGCCATCAGTGAAGGGAAGGAAAAACTGTTTTTT. Amino acid sequence: CAISEGKEKLFF.

The chain combines TRBV6-2 or TRBV6-3 with TRBJ1-1; 10 bases map to TRBD1. Trimming removed 1 base from V and 0 bases from J; junction bases left unmatched: 8. Germline V gene sequence: CDR1 MNHEY, CDR2 SVGEGT. The CDR3 runs to 18 residues. CDR3 coding DNA: TGTGCCAGCAGTTACTTCTTGGGACAGGGGACCATGAACACTGAAGCTTTCTTT. Protein: CASSYFLGQGTMNTEAFF.

This clonotype has just one count. This rearrangement joins TRBV6-6 to TRBJ2-1; D possibly uses TRBD1 or TRBD2 (5 bases each). The J call may be faulty, since TRBJ2-7 better matches the DNA end. Per germline, CDR1 MNHNY and CDR2 SVGAGI (reference sequence). CDR3 length: 15 amino acids. The DNA for the CDR3 is TGTGCCAGCCGCCCGGGGACGACCTCCTACAATGAGCAGTACTTC. Translated: CASRPGTTSYNEQYF.

A note on this clonotype: Relative to the germline gene, one junction end is altered; a read error may explain this. This chain joins TRBV20-1 and TRBJ2-3, with D perhaps given as TRBD1 or TRBD2 (5 bases each). The germline V gene has CDR1 DFQATT and CDR2 SNEGSKA (reference sequence). The CDR3 loop spans 14 amino acids. CDR3 loop: CSARTGPMGDTRYF. In nucleotides, the CDR3 is TGCAGTGCTAGAACGGGCCCAATGGGGGATACGCGGTATTTT.

This chain joins TRBV5-6 and TRBJ2-5; 10 positions match TRBD2. The CDR3 totals 17 residues. J lost 5 bases, V lost 4 bases, and 14 bases had no gene match. Germline V gene data show CDR1 as SGHDT and CDR2 as YYEEEE. The CDR3 DNA follows: TGTGCCAGCAGCACCATCTCGGGACTAGCGTGGCTGGAGACCCAGTACTTC. Its protein product is CASSTISGLAWLETQYF. The full variable domain, with the rest looked up from reference TRBV5-6 and TRBJ2-5, is DAGVTQSPTHLIKTRGQQVTLRCSPKSGHDTVSWYQQALGQGPQFIFQYYEEEERQRGNFPDRFSGHQFPNYSSELNVNALLLGDSALYLCASSTISGLAWLETQYFGPGTRLLVL.

Concerning this clonotype itself: At one boundary the junction diverges from the germline segment, which might be a read error. The J gene is TRBJ2-1, the V gene TRBV20-1; maybe TRBD2 (5 bases). Germline V lookup: CDR1 DFQATT, CDR2 SNEGSKA (reference sequence). This CDR3 spans 15 amino acids. This CDR3 is CSAKSSSDTYTEQFF. In nucleotides, the CDR3 is TGCAGTGCTAAGTCTAGCTCGGATACCTACACTGAGCAGTTCTTC.

The CDR3 nucleotides read TGCAGCGTTTTCAGCGCGGGAGGCTACGAGCAGTACTTC. It codes for CSVFSAGGYEQYF. V usage is TRBV29-1 and J usage is TRBJ2-7, with 8 bases fitting TRBD2. Germline trimming cut 5 bases from V and 3 bases from J; bases unmatched to any gene: 6. This CDR3 contains 13 residues. The germline V gene encodes CDR1 SQVTM and CDR2 ANQGSEA.

Comments on this clonotype: At one end, the junction sequence differs from germline, possibly due to a read error. The chain couples TRBV10-3 to TRBJ2-1; 9 nucleotides match TRBD1. The CDR3 is made up of 16 amino acids. The germline gives CDR1 ENHRY, CDR2 SYGVKD. DNA of the CDR3: TGTGCCATCGGTGAGTCGAACAGGGGGCGATTCAATGAGCAGTTCTTC. Its translation is CAIGESNRGRFNEQFF.

V and J are TRBV29-1 and TRBJ2-3; D call uncertain. This CDR3 spans 14 amino acids. V lost 6 bases and J lost 2, with 15 bases in between. CDR1 SQVTM and CDR2 ANQGSEA come from the germline V gene. The CDR3 protein is CSVDSAFSTDTQYF. The CDR3 DNA reads TGCAGCGTCGACTCAGCGTTCTCCACAGATACGCAGTATTTT.

CDR3 DNA: TGTGCCAGCAGTCACCAAGACTATGGCTACACCTTC. It translates to CASSHQDYGYTF. The rearrangement links TRBV12-3 or TRBV12-4 to TRBJ1-2, with no clear D. The CDR3 sequence is 12 residues long. Trimming took off 5 bases at V and 3 bases at J, with 7 bases between the two ends.

This clonotype was picked up many times. The chain couples TRBV29-1 to TRBJ2-5; D ambiguous. The CDR3 totals 12 residues. Germline V gene lookup returns CDR1 SQVTM and CDR2 ANQGSEA. V was pared by 3 bases and J by 1 base, with 6 bases between. The CDR3 nucleotides are TGCAGCGTTGACCGATCCCAAGAGACCCAGTACTTC. This translates into CSVDRSQETQYF.

V is TRBV5-1 and J is TRBJ2-7, with D hard to call. The CDR3 loop spans 16 amino acids. Trimming cost V 0 bases and J 6 bases, with 19 bases left between them. Germline CDR1 and CDR2: SGHRS and YFSETQ. CDR3 protein: CASSLDFSAVEREQYF. DNA for the CDR3: TGCGCCAGCAGCTTGGATTTTTCGGCGGTAGAACGCGAGCAGTACTTC.